This T cell receptor beta chain derives from a study of shared clonotypes between healthy human individuals. All participating donors were Caucasian adults from Nashville, Tennessee. Genomic DNA came from 85 million to 95 million PBMCs in unsorted samples. V was shortened by 2 bases and J by 3 bases, with 5 bases between the two germline ends. The CDR3 spans 13 residues. From germline, CDR1 is SNHLY and CDR2 FYNNEI. Study processing details: ImmunoSEQ output lacked quality scores and full-length reads, limiting matched filtering. The method was immunoSEQ multiplex PCR; TCRdb's version includes in-frame clones alone and lacks a portion of them. Clone size and the V and J calls come from that table; the DNA yielded D and trimming. This repertoire shows about half a million clones, around 80% found once; its top ten account for about 12%.

Sequenced: PBMCs. This chain links TRBV2 with TRBJ1-5; D is uncertain. The origin of this receptor is a woman in her thirties or forties in good health. Some clones in this sample may be carry-over from other donors' samples. The CDR3 loop reads CASSEQVNQPQHF. The CDR3 DNA reads TGTGCCAGCAGTGAACAGGTCAATCAGCCCCAGCATTTT. Together with reference TRBV2 and TRBJ1-5, the CDR3 gives the full variable domain: EPEVTQTPSHQVTQMGQEVILRCVPISNHLYFYWYRQILGQKVEFLVSFYNNEISEKSEIFDDQFSVERPDGSNFTLKIRSTKLEDSAMYFCASSEQVNQPQHFGDGTRLSIL.